The 22 T cell receptor beta chains listed next were all sequenced from one sample in a study of blood T cell repertoires in COVID-19. Using immunoSEQ multiplex PCR, the repertoire was profiled, and TCRdb retains in-frame clones only, with some absent. The repertoire has roughly 27,000 clones, 91% of them found once; the top ten carry approximately 16%. What was sequenced was peripheral blood. All receptors derive from a human donor with active COVID-19. The donor label of this sample is uncertain.

This chain links TRBV27 with TRBJ1-1; the D gene is possibly TRBD1 (5 bases). The germline V gene encodes CDR1 MNHEY and CDR2 SMNVEV (reference sequence). V lost 3 bases and J lost 5, with 10 bases in between. The CDR3 runs 13 residues. The CDR3 loop reads CASSFRVMTEAFF. CDR3 DNA: TGTGCCAGCAGTTTCAGGGTGATGACTGAAGCTTTCTTT.

The V and J genes are TRBV19 and TRBJ2-3; D is unresolved. CDR1 and CDR2 (germline): LNHDA, SQIVND (reference sequence). The CDR3 has 13 residues. V lost 10 bases, J lost 0 bases, and 11 bases lay in between. CDR3 sequence: CATRARSTDTQYF. CDR3 DNA: TGTGCCACCCGTGCCCGGAGCACAGATACGCAGTATTTT.

The rearrangement links TRBV28 to TRBJ2-1; 8 bases map to TRBD1. The CDR3 is made up of 14 amino acids. Unmatched junction bases numbered 6, after V lost 5 bases and J lost 6 bases. The germline V gene has CDR1 MDHEN and CDR2 SYDVKM. The CDR3 region is CASSDQGAPNEQFF. The CDR3 nucleotides read TGTGCCAGCAGTGATCAGGGGGCGCCCAATGAGCAGTTCTTC.

This clone appeared a single time. The DNA of the CDR3 is TGTGCCAGCAGTTTAACGGGTTCCTACAATGAGCAGTTCTTC. Translating gives CASSLTGSYNEQFF. The chain combines TRBV27 with TRBJ2-1, with D hard to call. The CDR3 length is 14 residues. Germline CDR1 MNHEY, CDR2 SMNVEV (reference sequence). V lost 2 bases, J lost 1 base, and 6 bases lay in between.

This chain connects TRBV5-1 to TRBJ2-3; TRBD2 is a possible D gene (6 bases). Trimming removed 2 bases from V and 4 bases from J, with 14 bases in between. Germline V gene sequence: CDR1 SGHRS, CDR2 YFSETQ. The CDR3 runs to 15 residues. The CDR3 DNA reads TGCGCCAGCAGCTTCCAGTCTAGCGCTCCAGATACGCAGTATTTT. It encodes CASSFQSSAPDTQYF.

The gene calls are TRBV24-1 and TRBJ2-7; 8 bases are shared with TRBD2. J lost 2 bases, V lost 0 bases, and 2 bases had no gene match. Germline V lookup: CDR1 KGHDR, CDR2 SFDVKD. The CDR3 covers 15 residues. CDR3 in amino acids: CATSDLGAGAYEQYF. The CDR3 DNA follows: TGTGCCACCAGTGATTTGGGAGCGGGAGCCTACGAGCAGTACTTC.

V gene TRBV11-3 combines with J gene TRBJ2-1; 13 nucleotides line up with TRBD2. The CDR3 covers 15 residues. V lost 4 bases and J lost 8; bases outside the gene matches: 5. Germline CDR1 and CDR2: SGHNT and YENEEA. The CDR3 DNA is TGTGCCAGCAGCTCCGGACTAGCGGGAGCGGATGAGCAGTTCTTC. This encodes CASSSGLAGADEQFF.

The CDR3 bases are TGTGCCACCAGCGACGGACAGGGGGGCACAGATACGCAGTATTTT. It translates to CATSDGQGGTDTQYF. The gene calls are TRBV15 and TRBJ2-3, with 10 positions matching TRBD1. V lost 5 bases, J lost 1 base, and 3 bases stayed unmatched. The CDR3 is 15 residues long. CDR1 is LNHNV and CDR2 is YYDKDF in the germline V gene (reference sequence).

This chain links TRBV28 with TRBJ2-7, with TRBD2 matching 9 bases. Trimming removed 3 bases from V and 5 bases from J; junction bases left unmatched: 5. The germline gives CDR1 MDHEN, CDR2 SYDVKM. CDR3 length: 14 residues. Here the CDR3 reads CASSFTTSGNEQYF. As DNA, the CDR3 is TGTGCCAGCAGTTTTACGACTAGCGGTAACGAGCAGTACTTC.

The chain employs TRBV14 and TRBJ2-3; a possible D gene is TRBD2 (5 bases). This CDR3 contains 13 residues. Germline CDR1 is SGHDN and CDR2 is FVKESK. V was cut by 5 bases and J by 5 bases, with 11 bases left in between. This CDR3 reads CASSSIARDTQYF. For the CDR3, the DNA is TGTGCCAGCAGCAGTATAGCGCGAGATACGCAGTATTTT.

This chain links TRBV10-1 with TRBJ2-3; D perhaps matches TRBD2 (7 bases). V was shortened by 3 bases and J by 4 bases, with 11 bases between the two germline ends. Germline V gives CDR1 WNHNN, CDR2 SYGVQD (reference sequence). This CDR3 is 14 amino acids long. The CDR3 DNA reads as TGCGCCAGCAGTGAAGGGGGGGCCCCAGATACGCAGTATTTT. Translated: CASSEGGAPDTQYF.

This clone has just one count. The chain links TRBV7-9 to TRBJ2-1; TRBD1 might be the D (6 bases). The CDR3 is 14 residues long. The germline gives CDR1 SEHNR, CDR2 FQNEAQ (reference sequence). Trimming left V 5 bases short and J 4 bases short, with 12 bases between. For the CDR3, the DNA is TGTGCCAGCAGCCCCGGGACAATGTACAATGAGCAGTTCTTC. This gives the protein CASSPGTMYNEQFF.

The rearrangement uses TRBV3-1 (or the pseudogene TRBV3-2) and TRBJ2-3; maybe TRBD2 (6 bases). The CDR3 length is 15 residues. Per germline, CDR1 LGHDT and CDR2 YNNKEL (reference sequence). The V end was cut by 6 bases, the J end by 1 base, with 14 bases between. CDR3 residues: CASSTSGWGTDTQYF. The CDR3 nucleotides are TGTGCCAGCAGTACAAGCGGGTGGGGCACAGATACGCAGTATTTT.

V usage is TRBV2 and J usage is TRBJ2-4; tentatively, D is TRBD2 (6 bases). This CDR3 region has 11 residues. Germline V gene sequence: CDR1 SNHLY, CDR2 FYNNEI. Trimming cost V 6 bases and J 15 bases, with 15 bases left between them. The CDR3: CASSEQTSLYF. CDR3 DNA: TGTGCCAGCAGCGAACAGACTAGTCTGTACTTC.

This chain uses TRBV28 with TRBJ1-6; D gene ambiguous. This CDR3 spans 13 amino acids. Germline V gene lookup returns CDR1 MDHEN and CDR2 SYDVKM. Trimming cost V 6 bases and J 7 bases, with 10 bases left between them. The CDR3: CASRRVVNSPLHF. CDR3 nucleotide sequence: TGTGCCAGCAGGAGGGTTGTCAATTCACCCCTCCACTTT.

V is TRBV18 and J is TRBJ2-5; no clear D gene. CDR3 size: 12 residues. Trimming cost V 2 bases and J 3 bases, with 4 bases left between them. Germline V gene lookup returns CDR1 KGHSH and CDR2 LQKENI. The CDR3 reads CASSPFEETQYF. As DNA, the CDR3 is TGTGCCAGCTCACCATTCGAAGAGACCCAGTACTTC.

The J gene is TRBJ1-2, the V gene TRBV5-1; TRBD1 is a possible D gene (6 bases). The CDR3 is 15 amino acids. The germline gives CDR1 SGHRS, CDR2 YFSETQ. V shed 0 bases and J shed 3 bases, with 12 bases lying between them. CDR3 region: CASSLDWGGDYGYTF. In DNA, the CDR3 is TGCGCCAGCAGCTTGGATTGGGGGGGCGACTATGGCTACACCTTC.

V usage is TRBV7-2 and J usage is TRBJ2-3; no firm D call. This CDR3 spans 12 amino acids. The V and J ends lost 5 bases and 7 bases respectively, with 10 bases between them. CDR1 and CDR2 from the germline V gene are SGHTA and FQGNSA. Here the CDR3 DNA reads TGTGCCAGCAGCCCACACACGAATACGCAGTATTTT. It translates to CASSPHTNTQYF.

The chain uses TRBV5-1 and TRBJ2-5, with TRBD1 as a possible D gene (6 bases). The V gene lost 0 bases and the J gene lost 0 bases, with 6 bases spanning the gap. The CDR3 extends over 14 amino acids. The germline V gene encodes CDR1 SGHRS and CDR2 YFSETQ. The CDR3 bases are TGCGCCAGCAGCTTGGGGGACAACCAAGAGACCCAGTACTTC. It encodes CASSLGDNQETQYF.

The CDR3: CAISASRSADTQYF. The CDR3 DNA reads TGTGCCATCAGTGCTTCGAGGAGCGCAGATACGCAGTATTTT. This rearrangement joins TRBV10-3 to TRBJ2-3; D is unresolved. This CDR3 comprises 14 residues. Germline loops: CDR1 ENHRY, CDR2 SYGVKD. Trimming left V 4 bases short and J 4 bases short, with 12 bases between.

This chain joins TRBV15 and TRBJ2-3; no definite D call. The length of the CDR3 is 14 residues. Trimming pared 2 bases from V and 2 bases from J, leaving 8 bases between. In germline, CDR1 is LNHNV, CDR2 YYDKDF (reference sequence). The CDR3 spells CATSRPYSTDTQYF. In nucleotides, the CDR3 is TGTGCCACCAGCAGACCGTACTCCACAGATACGCAGTATTTT.

The J gene is TRBJ1-6, the V gene TRBV19; D is uncertain. Deletions cut 3 bases from V and 9 bases from J, with 12 bases between. Germline CDR1 is LNHDA and CDR2 is SQIVND (reference sequence). This CDR3 has 14 residues. CDR3 protein: CASSIQVIGSPLHF. CDR3 bases: TGTGCCAGTAGTATTCAGGTGATCGGTTCACCCCTCCACTTT.